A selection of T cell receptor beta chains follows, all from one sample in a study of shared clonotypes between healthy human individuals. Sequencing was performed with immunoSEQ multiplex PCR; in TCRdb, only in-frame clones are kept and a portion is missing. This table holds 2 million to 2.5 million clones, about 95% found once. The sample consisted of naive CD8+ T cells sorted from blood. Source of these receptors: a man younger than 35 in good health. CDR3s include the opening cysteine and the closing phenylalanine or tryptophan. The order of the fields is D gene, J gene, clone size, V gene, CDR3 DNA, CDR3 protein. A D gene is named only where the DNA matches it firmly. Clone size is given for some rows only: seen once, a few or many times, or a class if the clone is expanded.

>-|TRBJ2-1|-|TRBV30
TGTGCCTGGAGTTCTAACAATGAGCAGTTCTTC
CAWSSNNEQFF
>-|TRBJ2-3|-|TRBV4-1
TGCGCCAGCAGCCAAGGATTTGGGAGTAGCACAGATACGCAGTATTTT
CASSQGFGSSTDTQYF
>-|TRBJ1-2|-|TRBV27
TGTGCCAGCAGTCCCCTCCCCCCAGGGAAGAACTATGGCTACACCTTC
CASSPLPPGKNYGYTF
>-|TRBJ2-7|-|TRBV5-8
TGTGCCAGCAGCTCGGGGGGCGGGACAGTATACGAGCAGTACTTC
CASSSGGGTVYEQYF
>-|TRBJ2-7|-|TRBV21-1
TGTGCCAGCAGCCACCGGGACCCACTTTTCGAGCAGTACTTC
CASSHRDPLFEQYF
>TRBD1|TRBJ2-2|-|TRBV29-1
TGCAGCGTGAGTGGGACAGGGACGAACACCGGGGAGCTGTTTTTT
CSVSGTGTNTGELFF
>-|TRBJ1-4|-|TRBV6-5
TGTGCCAGCAGCCCCGAACCAGGAAATAATGAAAAACTGTTTTTT
CASSPEPGNNEKLFF
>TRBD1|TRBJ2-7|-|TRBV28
TGTGCCAGCAGCGGGACAGGGGGGGCCTACGAGCAGTACTTC
CASSGTGGAYEQYF
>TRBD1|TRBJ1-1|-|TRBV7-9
TGTGCCAGCAGCCGAGGGACAGTTGAAGCTTTCTTT
CASSRGTVEAFF
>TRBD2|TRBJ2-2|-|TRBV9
TGTGCCAGCCAAAATGGACTAGCGGGTTTCGCGAACACCGGGGAGCTGTTTTTT
CASQNGLAGFANTGELFF
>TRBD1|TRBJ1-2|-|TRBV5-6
TGTGCCAGCAGCCCTGCGGGACAGCTCTATGGCTACACCTTC
CASSPAGQLYGYTF
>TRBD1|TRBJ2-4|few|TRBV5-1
TGCGCCAGCAGCTCTGGGACAGGGGGAGACATTCAGTACTTC
CASSSGTGGDIQYF
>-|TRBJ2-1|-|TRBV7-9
TGTGCCAGCAGCTTAGTTGTCGGCTTCTCTTACAATGAGCAGTTCTTC
CASSLVVGFSYNEQFF
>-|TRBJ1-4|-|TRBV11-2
TGTGCCAGCAGCTTATCCCCCGGTTTGTGGGACGAAAAACTGTTTTTT
CASSLSPGLWDEKLFF
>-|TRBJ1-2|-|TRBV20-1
TGCAGTGCGGGGGTGACGCATGGCTACACCTTC
CSAGVTHGYTF
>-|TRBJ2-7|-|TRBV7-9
TGTGCCAGCAGCTTTGGGGGATCAGGCGAGCAGTACTTC
CASSFGGSGEQYF
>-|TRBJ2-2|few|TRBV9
TGTGCCAGCAGCGTAGGGGGCGGCACCGGGGAGCTGTTTTTT
CASSVGGGTGELFF
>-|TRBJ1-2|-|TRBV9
TGTGCCAGCAGCACCCGGACCGACAACTATGGCTACACCTTC
CASSTRTDNYGYTF
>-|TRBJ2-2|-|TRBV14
TGTGCCAGCAGCCACCACCCTGGCACGAAGAACACCGGGGAGCTGTTTTTT
CASSHHPGTKNTGELFF
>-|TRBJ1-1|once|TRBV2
TGTGCCAGGAGGACAGCGATGAACACTGAAGCTTTCTTT
CARRTAMNTEAFF
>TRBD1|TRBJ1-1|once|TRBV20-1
TGCAGTGCCAGGACAGGGCCTGAAGCTTTCTTT
CSARTGPEAFF
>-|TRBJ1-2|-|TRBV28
TGTGCCAGCAAAATACCGGAGATGGGCTATGGCTACACCTTC
CASKIPEMGYGYTF